These 19 T cell receptor beta chains were sequenced from one sample in a study of cytomegalovirus exposure and HLA in healthy donors. Primers included in the PCR were 60 Vbeta and 13 Jbeta primers. The table came from immunoSEQ multiplex PCR; TCRdb's copy has only in-frame clones and leaves some out. The sample yields around 150,000 clones, approximately 80% seen once. Sequenced sample: PBMCs. These receptors came from a man aged 50 or older in good health and CMV-seronegative.

The genes are TRBV7-8 and TRBJ2-3, with D maybe TRBD1 (6 bases). This CDR3 is built from 15 residues. V dropped 7 bases and J dropped 2 bases, with 16 bases sitting between them. Per germline, CDR1 SGHVS and CDR2 FQNEAQ. In DNA form, the CDR3 reads TGTGCCAGCACCCAAGACAGGTCTAACACAGATACGCAGTATTTT. This translates into CASTQDRSNTDTQYF.

The chain uses TRBV7-6 and TRBJ2-1; 11 bases are a match to TRBD2. Germline V gene lookup returns CDR1 SGHVS and CDR2 FNYEAQ. The length of the CDR3 is 16 residues. Trimming removed 4 bases from V and 6 bases from J; junction bases left unmatched: 8. The CDR3 bases are TGTGCCAGCAGCTCCCTAGCGGGGGGCCAGGGCAATGAGCAGTTCTTC. Amino acid sequence: CASSSLAGGQGNEQFF.

This clone has only one observation. The chain links TRBV2 to TRBJ2-2; D may be TRBD1 (6 bases). V was trimmed by 3 bases and J by 0 bases, leaving 11 bases between them. This CDR3 has 16 amino acids. The germline V gene encodes CDR1 SNHLY and CDR2 FYNNEI. The CDR3 loop reads CASSERGFPNTGELFF. CDR3 nucleotide sequence: TGTGCCAGCAGTGAGAGGGGGTTTCCGAACACCGGGGAGCTGTTTTTT.

In regard to this clone: At one end the junction does not follow the germline gene, possibly because of a read error. V usage is TRBV6-1 and J usage is TRBJ2-7; the D is unclear. This CDR3 contains 10 residues. Per the germline V gene, CDR1 is MNHNS and CDR2 is SASEGT. The CDR3 spells CASSTREEDF. CDR3 coding DNA: TGTGCCAGCAGCACGAGAGAAGAAGACTTC.

The J gene is TRBJ2-1, the V gene TRBV2; possible D gene TRBD2, 5 bases. Between the trimmed V and J ends, which lost 4 bases and 13 bases, there was a span of 17 bases. Germline CDR1 and CDR2: SNHLY and FYNNEI. The CDR3 is 13 residues long. CDR3 loop: CASSGGSWETQFF. DNA for the CDR3: TGTGCCAGCAGTGGGGGTAGCTGGGAGACCCAGTTCTTC.

CDR3 sequence: CASSFSVQPQHF. The CDR3 bases are TGTGCCAGCAGTTTTTCTGTTCAGCCCCAGCATTTT. The chain employs TRBV28 and TRBJ1-5; D remains unclear. Germline V gives CDR1 MDHEN, CDR2 SYDVKM. CDR3 length equals 12 residues. Deletions cut 3 bases from V and 6 bases from J, with 6 bases between. Looking up the rest from reference TRBV28 and TRBJ1-5 gives the full variable domain: DVKVTQSSRYLVKRTGEKVFLECVQDMDHENMFWYRQDPGLGLRLIYFSYDVKMKEKGDIPEGYSVSREKKERFSLILESASTNQTSMYLCASSFSVQPQHFGDGTRLSIL.

The sample holds one count of this clone. This sequence joins TRBV6-5 and TRBJ1-4; 9 positions match TRBD1. CDR1 is MNHEY and CDR2 is SVGAGI in the germline V gene. This CDR3 contains 14 residues. The trim removed 6 bases at V and 7 bases at J, leaving 6 bases unmatched. The chain's CDR3 is CASRTGQGVEKLFF. The CDR3 coding sequence is TGTGCCAGCAGGACGGGACAGGGTGTTGAAAAACTGTTTTTT.

This chain links TRBV6-5 with TRBJ2-1; a weak D match, TRBD1 (6 bases). Trimming shortened V by 3 bases and J by 6 bases, and 9 bases separated the two germline ends. The germline gives CDR1 MNHEY, CDR2 SVGAGI. The CDR3 length is 13 residues. The chain's CDR3 is CASSYNRANEQFF. The CDR3 DNA is TGTGCCAGCAGTTATAACAGGGCCAATGAGCAGTTCTTC.

This chain links TRBV11-3 with TRBJ2-1, with 9 bases lining up with TRBD1. The CDR3 is made up of 19 amino acids. CDR1 is SGHNT and CDR2 is YENEEA in the germline V gene. V dropped 3 bases and J dropped 4; count of bases not matched to a gene: 16. The CDR3 spells CASSFERTGVGLGYNEQFF. The CDR3 DNA reads TGTGCCAGCAGCTTCGAGAGGACAGGGGTAGGGTTGGGGTACAATGAGCAGTTCTTC.

DNA for the CDR3: TGCGCCAGCAGCTCCGGGACATACAACACCGGGGAGCTGTTTTTT. As protein: CASSSGTYNTGELFF. This chain uses TRBV5-1 with TRBJ2-2, with TRBD1 as a possible D gene (6 bases). V was shortened by 3 bases and J by 2 bases, with 11 bases between the two germline ends. The CDR3 runs 15 residues. The germline gives CDR1 SGHRS, CDR2 YFSETQ.

The chain links TRBV6-1 to TRBJ2-5; TRBD2 agrees at 9 bases. Matching the DNA end better, TRBJ2-7 makes the J call doubtful. CDR1 and CDR2 (germline): MNHNS, SASEGT. This CDR3 comprises 16 residues. The CDR3 here is CASSEGRLAGLYEQYF. The CDR3 bases are TGTGCCAGCAGTGAAGGTCGGCTAGCGGGACTCTACGAGCAGTACTTC.

The rearrangement joins TRBV6-4 to TRBJ1-1, with TRBD1 matching over 10 bases. Losses at the gene ends were 6 bases for V and 0 bases for J; bases not matched to a gene: 4. There are 15 residues in the CDR3. CDR1 is MRHNA, CDR2 SNTAGT, per germline. The CDR3 DNA follows: TGTGCCAGCAGGGACAGGGGGGGCATGAACACTGAAGCTTTCTTT. Translating gives CASRDRGGMNTEAFF.

This clone was detected a few times. This rearrangement joins TRBV7-9 to TRBJ2-7; tentative D call: TRBD1 (5 bases). Germline V CDR1 and CDR2: SEHNR, FQNEAQ (reference sequence). This CDR3 contains 15 residues. The V end was cut by 5 bases, the J end by 3 bases, with 17 bases between. The CDR3 is CASSAARERYYEQYF. The CDR3 bases are TGTGCCAGCAGCGCGGCCAGGGAAAGGTACTACGAGCAGTACTTC. Using reference TRBV7-9 and TRBJ2-7 for the parts outside the CDR3, the full variable domain is DTGVSQNPRHKITKRGQNVTFRCDPISEHNRLYWYRQTLGQGPEFLTYFQNEAQLEKSRLLSDRFSAERPKGSFSTLEIQRTEQGDSAMYLCASSAARERYYEQYFGPGTRLTVT.

The chain is built from TRBV19 and TRBJ2-5; 9 bases match TRBD1. The DNA end favors TRBJ2-7, so the J call may be wrong. The CDR3 spans 14 residues. Per the germline V gene, CDR1 is LNHDA and CDR2 is SQIVND (reference sequence). The CDR3 nucleotides are TGTGCCAGTAGTTTCGGGACAGGGATCTACGAGCAGTACTTC. Amino acid sequence: CASSFGTGIYEQYF.

V gene TRBV5-1 combines with J gene TRBJ2-5, with TRBD2 identical over 8 bases. Germline-derived CDR1 and CDR2 are SGHRS and YFSETQ. The trim removed 3 bases at V and 5 bases at J, leaving 9 bases unmatched. This CDR3 spans 15 amino acids. CDR3 loop: CASSSQAGATETQYF. The CDR3, as DNA: TGCGCCAGCAGCTCTCAAGCGGGGGCGACCGAGACCCAGTACTTC.

V is TRBV14 and J is TRBJ1-6; D is unclear. Germline CDR1 is SGHDN and CDR2 is FVKESK. The CDR3 spans 15 residues. Between the trimmed V and J ends, which lost 1 base and 9 bases, there was a span of 13 bases. Written as DNA, the CDR3 is TGTGCCAGCAGCCAAGTTGGAGGGTCTTTTTCACCCCTCCACTTT. It encodes CASSQVGGSFSPLHF.

The chain couples TRBV7-9 to TRBJ1-1; no definite D call. This CDR3 spans 12 amino acids. Germline CDR1 is SEHNR and CDR2 is FQNEAQ (reference sequence). With 5 bases removed from V and 5 bases from J, the gap between germline ends came to 9 bases. CDR3 sequence: CASSRGITEAFF. CDR3 bases: TGTGCCAGCAGCCGAGGGATAACTGAAGCTTTCTTT.

The chain joins TRBV18 to TRBJ2-4; D perhaps matches TRBD1 (5 bases). The germline V gene has CDR1 KGHSH and CDR2 LQKENI. V shed 10 bases and J shed 0 bases, with 10 bases lying between them. This CDR3 has 13 amino acids. This CDR3 is CATQGQAKNIQYF. The CDR3 nucleotides are TGTGCCACCCAGGGCCAAGCCAAAAACATTCAGTACTTC.

The chain uses TRBV7-3 and TRBJ1-3; D is possibly TRBD1 (6 bases). This CDR3 comprises 19 residues. Per the germline V gene, CDR1 is SGHTA and CDR2 is FQGTGA. V was pared by 5 bases and J by 0 bases, with 23 bases between. The CDR3 region has the DNA TGTGCCAGCAGCCGAGCGCCCAGGGGACCGCAAATCTCTGGAAACACCATATATTTT. Protein sequence: CASSRAPRGPQISGNTIYF.